This is a list of T cell receptor beta chains from one sample in a study of shared clonotypes between healthy human individuals. Sequencing used immunoSEQ multiplex PCR; TCRdb keeps in-frame clones, though not all of them. The sample lists about half a million clones; about 78% were seen once. Source material: PBMCs. These receptors originate from a woman aged 35 to 49 in good health. Some clones in this sample may be carry-over from other donors' samples. Both conserved end residues are part of each CDR3. D genes are given only for firm matches. Some rows mark clone size as missing; the rest say once, few, many or name a class of expanded clone.

TRBV2	TRBJ2-5	many	TRBD2	TGTGCCAGCAGTGGGGGGAGCGGGGGACAAGAGACCCAGTACTTC	CASSGGSGGQETQYF
TRBV27	TRBJ2-7	once	TRBD1	TGTGCCAGCAGTTTATCAGGGGGCTTACGGAGCGAGCAGTACTTC	CASSLSGGLRSEQYF
TRBV5-8	TRBJ2-1	-	-	TGTGCCAGCACCACCACGGGATGGGGCTACTCCTACAATGAGCAGTTCTTC	CASTTTGWGYSYNEQFF
TRBV5-1	TRBJ2-6	-	-	TGCGCCAGCAGCTTGGCAGGGACTGGGGCCAACGTCCTGACTTTC	CASSLAGTGANVLTF
TRBV21-1	TRBJ2-1	-	-	TGTGCCAGCAGCAAAAGCGGGAGACCTTCCTACAATGAGCAGTTCTTC	CASSKSGRPSYNEQFF
TRBV4-1	TRBJ2-5	-	TRBD2	TGCGCCAGCACGAGAGGACTAGCGGGGCTTAAAGAGACCCAGTACTTC	CASTRGLAGLKETQYF
TRBV18	TRBJ2-3	-	-	TGTGCCAGCTCACCAAAGCTAGATGGAGATACGCAGTATTTT	CASSPKLDGDTQYF
TRBV2	TRBJ2-5	few	-	TGTGCCAGCAGTGTTTCGGAAGAGACCCAGTACTTC	CASSVSEETQYF
TRBV6-5	TRBJ1-3	-	-	TGTGCCAGCAAGCTACAGCGGGGGCGGGACACCATATATTTT	CASKLQRGRDTIYF
TRBV10-2	TRBJ2-7	-	-	TGCGCCAGCAGGTTTGGCACGGCGACGTCCGAGCAGTACTTC	CASRFGTATSEQYF
TRBV29-1	TRBJ1-1	few	-	TGCAGCGTTGACACAGGGCTTTATTCTGAAGCTTTCTTT	CSVDTGLYSEAFF
TRBV5-1	TRBJ2-3	-	TRBD2	TGCGCCAGCAGCTCGACAGTAGCGGGAGGAGGTACAGATACGCAGTATTTT	CASSSTVAGGGTDTQYF
TRBV6-6	TRBJ2-2	-	TRBD2	TGTGCCAGCAAGCCGGGAGGCACCACCGGGGAGCTGTTTTTT	CASKPGGTTGELFF
TRBV30	TRBJ1-2	-	-	TGTGCCTGGAGTCGCACCCTTAACTATGGCTACACCTTC	CAWSRTLNYGYTF
TRBV18	TRBJ2-7	-	-	TGTGCCAGCTCACCAGCTCCACAGCTCTACGAGCAGTACTTC	CASSPAPQLYEQYF
TRBV4-3	TRBJ2-3	-	-	TGCGCCAGCAGCCCCCGGGTTGTAGCGCGAGGGCAGTATTTT	CASSPRVVARGQYF
TRBV6-5	TRBJ2-1	-	-	TGTGCCAGCAGTTACTCGAAGGGGTACAATGAGCAGTTCTTC	CASSYSKGYNEQFF
TRBV28	TRBJ1-2	-	TRBD1	TGTGCCAGCGGTTCCGAGGGGGCGATTGGCTACACCTTC	CASGSEGAIGYTF
TRBV9	TRBJ2-2	once	TRBD1	TGTGCCAGCAGCGTCAGGGGGAGATTGAACACCGGGGAGCTGTTTTTT	CASSVRGRLNTGELFF
TRBV29-1	TRBJ2-5	-	-	TGCAGCGCACTAACAGGTCTGGCAGAGACCCAGTACTTC	CSALTGLAETQYF
TRBV6-5	TRBJ2-3	-	-	TGTGCCAGCCGGGTCGGGGGAGACACAGATACGCAGTATTTT	CASRVGGDTDTQYF
TRBV27	TRBJ1-2	-	TRBD1	TGTGCCAGCAGTTTAACTCCCCTCCGACAGGGGGGATATAACTATGGCTACACCTTC	CASSLTPLRQGGYNYGYTF
TRBV28	TRBJ2-3	few	-	TGTGCCAGCAAAGGGGGAGCGGTAACAGATACGCAGTATTTT	CASKGGAVTDTQYF
TRBV5-1	TRBJ2-7	-	TRBD2	TGCGCCAGCAGCCCTAGACTAGCGGGAGCTGACTACGGGCAGTACTTC	CASSPRLAGADYGQYF
TRBV4-3	TRBJ1-1	-	TRBD1	TGCGCCAGCAGCCAGGGACAGGCGAACACTGAAGCTTTCTTT	CASSQGQANTEAFF
TRBV25-1	TRBJ1-1	few	-	TGTGCCAGCAGTGCACGGCAGGGGAACACTGAAGCTTTCTTT	CASSARQGNTEAFF
TRBV6-6	TRBJ1-3	-	-	TGTGCCAGCAGCCGGGGATCTCCTCTCTCTGGAAACACCATATATTTT	CASSRGSPLSGNTIYF
TRBV19	TRBJ2-1	-	-	TGTGCCAGTAGTTCAACCGAGTACAATGAGCAGTTCTTC	CASSSTEYNEQFF
TRBV7-2	TRBJ1-2	-	TRBD1	TGTGCCAGCAGCTCGGCGCCGGGACAGGGAACCGGCTACACCTTC	CASSSAPGQGTGYTF
TRBV28	TRBJ2-1	many	TRBD2	TGTGCCAGCAGTTTGTTCCTAGCGGAGAACAATGAGCAGTTCTTC	CASSLFLAENNEQFF
TRBV28	TRBJ1-2	few	-	TGTGCCAGCAACTCAGGGCCCGGCTACACCTTC	CASNSGPGYTF
TRBV6-1	TRBJ2-7	few	-	TGTGCCAGCAGTCCTTCGGTCGAGCGACCCTACGAGCAGTACTTC	CASSPSVERPYEQYF
TRBV7-2	TRBJ2-2	-	-	TGTGCCAGCAGCAGAGACGGGAACACCGGGGAGCTGTTTTTT	CASSRDGNTGELFF
TRBV15	TRBJ1-3	-	-	TGTGCCACCAGCAGAGATACCATGACTGGAAACACCATATATTTT	CATSRDTMTGNTIYF
TRBV10-3	TRBJ2-7	-	TRBD1	TGTGCCATAAAAGGGACAGGGGAGTACGAGCAGTACTTC	CAIKGTGEYEQYF
TRBV6-5	TRBJ2-1	-	TRBD2	TGTGCCAGCAGTTACCTGGCGGGAGTGTCCAATGAGCAGTTCTTC	CASSYLAGVSNEQFF
TRBV29-1	TRBJ1-1	-	-	TGCAGCGTTGGGGATCGACTCACTGAAGCTTTCTTT	CSVGDRLTEAFF
TRBV5-1	TRBJ1-1	-	-	TGCGCCAGCAGCTTGTCAAGGCAGGGCCCCACTGAAGCTCTCTTT	CASSLSRQGPTEALF
TRBV9	TRBJ2-7	many	-	TGTGCCAGCAGCTCTCAGGGTCACGAGCAGTACTTC	CASSSQGHEQYF
TRBV6-1	TRBJ2-5	-	-	TGTGCCAGCAGTGGGCAGGGGATTCGAGAGACCCAGTACTTC	CASSGQGIRETQYF
TRBV7-9	TRBJ2-7	-	-	TGTGCCAGCAGCTTATCCGGGGGCTACGAGCAGTACTTC	CASSLSGGYEQYF
TRBV7-8	TRBJ2-1	-	TRBD2	TGTGCCAGCAGCCTTAGGGCGCTAGCGGACTCCTACAATGAGCAGTTCTTC	CASSLRALADSYNEQFF
TRBV11-2	TRBJ2-1	-	TRBD2	TGTGCCAGCAGTAGGTCTAGCGGGAGGGCGTACAATGAGCAGTTCTTC	CASSRSSGRAYNEQFF
TRBV27	TRBJ2-5	-	TRBD2	TGTGCCAGCAGATTGGCCGGGGCTAGCGGACGGACCCAGTACTTC	CASRLAGASGRTQYF
TRBV19	TRBJ2-3	-	-	TGTGCCAGTAATACAGGCACAGATACGCAGTATTTT	CASNTGTDTQYF
TRBV10-1	TRBJ2-3	-	TRBD2	TGCGCCAGCAGTGACCCCGGGACTAGCAGGGGTGGATATACGCAGTATTTT	CASSDPGTSRGGYTQYF
TRBV6-1	TRBJ2-7	-	-	TGTGCCAGCAGTGAAGCGCACTGGCAGGACTTTTACGAGCAGTACTTC	CASSEAHWQDFYEQYF
TRBV7-3	TRBJ2-3	-	-	TGTGCCAGCAGCTTAAGGGAAGGGACGCAGTATTTT	CASSLREGTQYF
TRBV30	TRBJ2-3	-	-	TGTGCCTGGAGCCCTAACATGGATACGCAGTATTTT	CAWSPNMDTQYF